This T cell receptor (beta chain) is from a study of cytomegalovirus exposure and HLA in healthy donors. The germline gives CDR1 SGDLS, CDR2 YYNGEE. V lost 0 bases and J lost 7, with 14 bases in between. CDR3 length: 15 residues. Method: immunoSEQ multiplex PCR; TCRdb's copy keeps in-frame clones and lacks some. This repertoire shows hundreds of thousands of clones, more than 75% found once; its top ten account for 2.6%. Details on this clone: Its target is not known.

The study's findings and limits: In vitro assays verified that a few CMV-associated chains recognized CMV antigens specifically.

Sequencing was carried out using PBMCs. The chain uses TRBV9 and TRBJ1-3, with D perhaps TRBD1 (6 bases). This TCR was recovered from a man between 18 and 29 years old in good health and CMV-seronegative. The CDR3 DNA reads TGTGCCAGCAGCGTAGCAAGGGGGGGAGGCAACACCATATATTTT. Translating it yields CASSVARGGGNTIYF. The full variable domain, in which reference TRBV9 and TRBJ1-3 provide the parts outside the CDR3, is DSGVTQTPKHLITATGQRVTLRCSPRSGDLSVYWYQQSLDQGLQFLIQYYNGEERAKGNILERFSAQQFPDLHSELNLSSLELGDSALYFCASSVARGGGNTIYFGEGSWLTVV.